A selection of T cell receptor beta chains follows, all from one sample in a study of blood T cell repertoires in COVID-19. The assay was immunoSEQ multiplex PCR, and TCRdb's table has in-frame clones only and misses some. The sample has about 320,000 clones, 85% seen once. Sequencing input: PBMCs or T cells enriched from blood (not recorded which). All receptors derive from a woman under 40 who had been exposed to COVID-19. Each CDR3 is given with its conserved first and last residue. A D gene is named only where the DNA matches it firmly. Size is stated for part of the rows, as once, few or many counts, or as a class when the clone is expanded.

d_call	clone_size	j_call	v_call	cdr3_nt	cdr3_aa
NA	NA	TRBJ2-1	TRBV6-4	TGTGCCAGCAGTGGGGGCTTTGTTCAGGGGATCAATGAGCAGTTCTTC	CASSGGFVQGINEQFF
NA	NA	TRBJ1-1	TRBV29-1	TGCAGCGCCTGGACCCAAGGGGCTGAAGCTTTCTTT	CSAWTQGAEAFF
TRBD1	NA	TRBJ2-7	TRBV27	TGTGCCAGCAGATTTGGACAGGGCCCGTACGAGCAGTACTTC	CASRFGQGPYEQYF
NA	NA	TRBJ1-4	TRBV28	TGTGCCAGCAGTTTAGTGGGCTCGGAAAAACTGTTTTTT	CASSLVGSEKLFF
NA	NA	TRBJ2-1	TRBV19	TGTGCCAGTAGTATGGCTGGCGGAAAACCCTACAATGAGCAGTTCTTC	CASSMAGGKPYNEQFF
TRBD1	NA	TRBJ1-2	TRBV7-8	TGTGCCAGCAGCTTACGGCTCCCTACAGGGGGCAATAACTATGGCTACACCTTC	CASSLRLPTGGNNYGYTF
TRBD2	few	TRBJ2-5	TRBV28	TGTGCCAGCAGTTTCTGGACTAGCGGCCAAGAGACCCAGTACTTC	CASSFWTSGQETQYF
NA	NA	TRBJ1-1	TRBV4-3	TGCGCCAGCAGCCAAGATGACAGGACTGAAGCTTTCTTT	CASSQDDRTEAFF
TRBD1	NA	TRBJ1-2	TRBV4-2	TGTGCCAGCAGCCAAGATTTCCGACAGGGGACTGGCTACACCTTC	CASSQDFRQGTGYTF
NA	NA	TRBJ1-2	TRBV7-3	TGTGCCAGCAGCTTAACGGCGGGCGGTGGCTACACCTTC	CASSLTAGGGYTF
TRBD1	NA	TRBJ1-1	TRBV7-3	TGTGCCAGCAGGGTGACAGGGGGGAACACTGAAGCTTTCTTT	CASRVTGGNTEAFF
TRBD1	NA	TRBJ1-1	TRBV19	TGTGCCAGTAGCCGGCCCGGGACAGGGGGTGGTAGGAATGAAGCTTTCTTT	CASSRPGTGGGRNEAFF
NA	NA	TRBJ2-4	TRBV21-1	TGTGCCAGCAGCCTTTTTTACAGGAAAAAAGCCAAAAACATTCAGTACTTC	CASSLFYRKKAKNIQYF
NA	NA	TRBJ2-2	TRBV7-3	TGTGCCAGCAGCTTAATTTTAGGGGTCAAGACCGGGGAGCTGTTTTTT	CASSLILGVKTGELFF
TRBD2	NA	TRBJ2-4	TRBV25-1	TGTGCCAGGAGAAAAGCGGGAGTCGTTTCGAACATTCAGTACTTC	CARRKAGVVSNIQYF
NA	NA	TRBJ2-7	TRBV18	TGTGCCAGCTCCCGTTACGAGGTAGCGGAAAGCTCCTACGAGCAGTACTTC	CASSRYEVAESSYEQYF
TRBD2	once	TRBJ2-7	TRBV5-5	TGTGCCAGCAGCAGACTAGCGGGGTCCTACGAGCAGTACTTC	CASSRLAGSYEQYF
NA	NA	TRBJ1-5	TRBV10-3	TGTGCCATCAGTGAGTCCCGGGAGGGTCGGCCCCAGCATTTT	CAISESREGRPQHF
NA	NA	TRBJ2-5	TRBV28	TGTGCCAGCAGTTTCCGGGACATTTGGGACTTC	CASSFRDIWDF
NA	NA	TRBJ1-5	TRBV7-9	TGTGCCAGCAGCCGACTCGATAGCAATCAGCCCCAGCATTTT	CASSRLDSNQPQHF
NA	NA	TRBJ2-2	TRBV21-1	TGTGCCAGCAGCAAAGGTGTCTCCGGGGAGCTGTTTTTT	CASSKGVSGELFF
TRBD1	NA	TRBJ2-7	TRBV11-1	TGTGCCAGCAGCCAATCCGGGACAGGTTCCTACGAGCAGTACTTC	CASSQSGTGSYEQYF
TRBD1	NA	TRBJ2-5	TRBV18	TGTGCCAGCTCACCCCTCGACAGGGGCTTAGAGACCCAGTACTTC	CASSPLDRGLETQYF
TRBD1	NA	TRBJ2-1	TRBV19	TGTGCCAGTAGTATTCGGCAGGGGGCCAATGAGCAGTTCTTC	CASSIRQGANEQFF
TRBD1	NA	TRBJ1-2	TRBV2	TGTGCCAGCAGTGGCCAGGGACAGGGTCATTCACGGAGCTATGGCTACACCTTC	CASSGQGQGHSRSYGYTF
NA	NA	TRBJ1-2	TRBV7-3	TGTGCCAGCAGCCCCGGACCAAGCCCCCAGGGCCCCATTAGAACTTATGGCTACACCTTC	CASSPGPSPQGPIRTYGYTF
TRBD2	NA	TRBJ2-5	TRBV24-1	TGTGCCACCAGTGAATTGCTAGCGGGAGTGGGGGAGACCCAGTACTTC	CATSELLAGVGETQYF
TRBD1	NA	TRBJ2-1	TRBV5-5	TGTGCCAGCAGCGCTGGACAGGTCGGAAATGAGCAGTTCTTC	CASSAGQVGNEQFF
TRBD1	NA	TRBJ1-6	TRBV14	TGTGCCAGCAGCCAAGATTGGACAGGGATGTCACCCCTCCACTTT	CASSQDWTGMSPLHF
TRBD1	once	TRBJ1-5	TRBV7-4	TGTGCCAGCCCTCGCCCAGGACAGGGGGACGTCTATAGCAATCAGCCCCAGCATTTT	CASPRPGQGDVYSNQPQHF
NA	NA	TRBJ1-2	TRBV5-4	TGTGCCAGCAGCCCCGAAATAAGCCACAGGGAAAGTCGCTACACCTTC	CASSPEISHRESRYTF
NA	NA	TRBJ1-1	TRBV5-4	TGTGCCAGCAGCTACATTGGGGGGGACTTGGCTGAAGCTTTCTTT	CASSYIGGDLAEAFF
TRBD1	NA	TRBJ1-4	TRBV19	TGTGCCAGTAGTCCCGGGACAGTAAATGAAAAACTGTTTTTT	CASSPGTVNEKLFF
NA	few	TRBJ1-4	TRBV2	TGTGCCAGCGGGAGAGAAAAACTGTTTTTT	CASGREKLFF
NA	NA	TRBJ2-6	TRBV5-4	TGTGCCAGCAGCTCCCCCCTTTCTGGGGCCAACGTCCTGACTTTC	CASSSPLSGANVLTF
TRBD1	NA	TRBJ1-5	TRBV3-1/TRBV3-2	TGTGCCAGCAGCCAAGATGGGACAGTCAATCAGCCCCAGCATTTT	CASSQDGTVNQPQHF
TRBD1	NA	TRBJ1-2	TRBV28	TGTGCCAGCACCACCGGAGCTGCAGGGGGCGACAACTATGGCTACACCTTC	CASTTGAAGGDNYGYTF
TRBD1	NA	TRBJ1-5	TRBV7-2	TGTGCCAGCAGCTCGGGACAGGGGAGATATCAGCCCCAGCATTTT	CASSSGQGRYQPQHF
NA	NA	TRBJ2-7	TRBV7-6	TGTGCCAGCAGCTTAAGTCCGGCCAGGGAGGCCGAGCAGTACTTC	CASSLSPAREAEQYF
NA	NA	TRBJ1-5	TRBV18	TGTGCCAGCTCACCCGACACCGTATCAAAGCCCCAGCATTTT	CASSPDTVSKPQHF
NA	NA	TRBJ1-2	TRBV29-1	TGCAGCGTTGATGAGTATGGTACGGGCTACACCTTC	CSVDEYGTGYTF
TRBD2	NA	TRBJ2-1	TRBV6-4	TGTGCCAGCAGTGACTCTAGCGGGACCTACAATGAGCAGTTCTTC	CASSDSSGTYNEQFF
NA	NA	TRBJ1-6	TRBV6-5	TGTGCCAGCAGCAGGGTTATGGTCAATTCACCCCTCCACTTT	CASSRVMVNSPLHF
TRBD1	NA	TRBJ2-7	TRBV3-1/TRBV3-2	TGTGCCAGCAGCCAAGATGAGGACAGGTGCTACGAGCAGTACTTC	CASSQDEDRCYEQYF
NA	NA	TRBJ1-4	TRBV29-1	TGCAGCCCTATTACCCCTTTACCAGGGGCCGATAATGAAAAACTGTTTTTT	CSPITPLPGADNEKLFF
TRBD1	few	TRBJ1-2	TRBV29-1	TGCAGCGCTTGGGACAGGGGACACAACTATGGCTACACCTTC	CSAWDRGHNYGYTF
NA	NA	TRBJ1-6	TRBV6-4	TGTGCCAGCAGCCCGTACAGGGTAGGTAATTCACCCCTCCACTTT	CASSPYRVGNSPLHF
TRBD1	few	TRBJ1-5	TRBV19	TGTGCCAGTAGTCTCCAGGGGGCGGTCGGGCAGCCCCAGCATTTT	CASSLQGAVGQPQHF
TRBD2	NA	TRBJ2-3	TRBV11-3	TGTGCCAGCAGCTACCGAGCGGGGGGCCCAGATACGCAGTATTTT	CASSYRAGGPDTQYF
TRBD2	NA	TRBJ2-5	TRBV24-1	TGTGCCACCAGTCGGACTAGCGGGAGTGAGACCCAGTACTTC	CATSRTSGSETQYF
TRBD2	NA	TRBJ2-1	TRBV7-3	TGTGCCAGCAGCTTATTCTTGGGCGGGAGGGTCCATGAGCAGTTCTTC	CASSLFLGGRVHEQFF
NA	NA	TRBJ2-3	TRBV10-3	TGTGCCATCAATGCCGGGACTGAGGTGGATACGCAGTATTTT	CAINAGTEVDTQYF
TRBD1	few	TRBJ1-2	TRBV5-1	TGCGCCAGCAGCTCATGGACAGGAGGAGGCTATGGCTACACCTTC	CASSSWTGGGYGYTF
TRBD1	NA	TRBJ1-4	TRBV6-1	TGTGCCAGCAGTGAAGCGACACAGGGGCGGAGAAAACTGTTTTTT	CASSEATQGRRKLFF
TRBD1	NA	TRBJ2-5	TRBV27	TGTGCCAGCAGCCTAGGGTCCAGGGGGAGAGAGACCCAGTACTTC	CASSLGSRGRETQYF
NA	NA	TRBJ1-6	TRBV5-1	TGCGCCAGCAGCTTGGCGTCAGACTACACGAATTCACCCCTCCACTTT	CASSLASDYTNSPLHF
TRBD1	NA	TRBJ1-1	TRBV7-2	TGTGCCAGCAGCTCTCAGGGGGCCGGCACTGAAGCTTTCTTT	CASSSQGAGTEAFF
NA	NA	TRBJ2-1	TRBV2	TGTGCCAGCTATCATGGGCAGGGGGGCAATGAGCAGTTCTTC	CASYHGQGGNEQFF
TRBD2	NA	TRBJ2-3	TRBV3-1/TRBV3-2	TGTGCCAGCAGCCCAGGGACTAGCGGTCGAACAGATACGCAGTATTTT	CASSPGTSGRTDTQYF
NA	once	TRBJ1-2	TRBV5-1	TGCGCCAGCAGCTTCTCGGTAGGCGGCCAAACTAACTATGGCTACACCTTC	CASSFSVGGQTNYGYTF